Detailed here is one T cell receptor (beta chain). The target antigen is unknown. The entry originates in a study of shared clonotypes between healthy human individuals. Background on the study: Per donor, CD8 memory used one plate, CD8 naive used two, CD4 memory used three and CD4 naive used three. Study-level points and caveats: Sorted-subset sequencing was shown by rarefaction to be incomplete despite large depth.

With V trimmed by 1 base and J by 0 bases, 7 bases remained unmatched. CDR1 and CDR2 (germline): SGHRS, YFSETQ. CDR3 size: 17 residues. The repertoire was sequenced with immunoSEQ multiplex PCR; TCRdb's copy has only in-frame clones and lacks some. The sample gives roughly 1.4 million clones, about 98.5% of which show up once; about 0.35% is in the top ten. Sequencing used naive CD4+ T cells sorted from blood. Regarding subset: CD45RA+ positively selected. The sequence was collected from a man aged 25-40 years in good health. The J gene is TRBJ2-3, the V gene TRBV5-1, with 8 bases fitting TRBD1. CDR3 protein: CASSLRRTGSSTDTQYF. The CDR3 DNA reads as TGCGCCAGCAGCTTGAGGAGGACAGGGAGTAGCACAGATACGCAGTATTTT.